This T cell receptor beta chain is drawn from a study of shared clonotypes between healthy human individuals. Overall study results and limits: Blood was the only sampled material, and tissue repertoires likely differ. Sequencing depth was predicted to influence how clonotypes are shared among donors.

Some clones are missing from TCRdb's copy, which holds only in-frame ones; the method was immunoSEQ multiplex PCR. In the table there are some 1.4 million clones, more than 95% of which are singletons. Partitioning of CD4+ cells yielded a CD45RA+ naive subset and a CD45RA-negative memory subset. There are 16 residues in the CDR3. Looked up from germline, CDR1 is MNHNY and CDR2 is SVGAGI (reference sequence). The ends were cut back, 3 bases at V and 3 bases at J, with 18 bases in the middle. This clone was counted a single time. The target antigen is unknown. Sequencing used naive CD4+ T cells sorted from blood. Noted subset: CD45RA+ positively selected. The chain links TRBV6-6 to TRBJ2-7; possible D gene TRBD1, 5 bases. This TCR derives from a man between 25 and 39 years old in good health. CDR3 bases: TGTGCCAGCAGTTATTGGGAAGGGGATCGGCTCTACGAGCAGTACTTC. Translated, it gives CASSYWEGDRLYEQYF.